This T cell receptor (beta chain) appears in the sequencing data of a study of blood T cell repertoires in COVID-19. The wider study: Samples came from the United States, Italy and Spain, spanning acute and convalescent COVID-19. From T cells, B-cell-depleted T cells, or PBMCs came the material, which was cDNA or gDNA.

As processed by the authors: Reference gene primer amplification in the assay estimated nucleated cell counts. Profiling relied on immunoSEQ multiplex PCR, and the TCRdb table lists in-frame clones only, not all of them. The V and J calls and the clone size are those of that table, but D and trimming were determined from the DNA. The profile covers approximately 240,000 clones, with more than 65% appearing a single time and about 4% taken by the ten largest. The sample taken for sequencing was peripheral blood. This TCR was sampled from a middle-aged woman with active or convalescent COVID-19.

As DNA, the CDR3 is TGCGCCAGCAGCTTCTCGACAGGGACGAACACTGAAGCTTTCTTT. It specifies CASSFSTGTNTEAFF. This chain joins TRBV5-1 and TRBJ1-1; 7 nucleotides line up with TRBD1. The CDR3 is 15 residues long. After removal of 2 bases from V and 1 base from J, the junction contained 5 bases not matched to a gene. CDR1 is SGHRS, CDR2 YFSETQ, per germline.